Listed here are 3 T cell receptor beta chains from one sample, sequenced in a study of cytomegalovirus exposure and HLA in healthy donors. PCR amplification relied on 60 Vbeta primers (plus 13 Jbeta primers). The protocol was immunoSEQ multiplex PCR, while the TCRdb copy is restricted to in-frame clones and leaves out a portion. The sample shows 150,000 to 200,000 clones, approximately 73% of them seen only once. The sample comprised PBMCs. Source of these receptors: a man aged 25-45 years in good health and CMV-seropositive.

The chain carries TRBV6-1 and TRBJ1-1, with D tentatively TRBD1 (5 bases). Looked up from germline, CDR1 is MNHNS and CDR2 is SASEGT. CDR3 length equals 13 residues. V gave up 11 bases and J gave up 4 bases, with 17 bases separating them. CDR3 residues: CAGGFLTGTEAFF. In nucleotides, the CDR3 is TGTGCCGGGGGGTTCTTAACAGGCACTGAAGCTTTCTTT.

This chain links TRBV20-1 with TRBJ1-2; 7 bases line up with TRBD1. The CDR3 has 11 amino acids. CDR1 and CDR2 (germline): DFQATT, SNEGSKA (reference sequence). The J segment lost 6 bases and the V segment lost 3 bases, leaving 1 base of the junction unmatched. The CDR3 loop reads CSASRGNGYTF. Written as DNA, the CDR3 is TGCAGTGCTAGCAGGGGGAATGGCTACACCTTC.

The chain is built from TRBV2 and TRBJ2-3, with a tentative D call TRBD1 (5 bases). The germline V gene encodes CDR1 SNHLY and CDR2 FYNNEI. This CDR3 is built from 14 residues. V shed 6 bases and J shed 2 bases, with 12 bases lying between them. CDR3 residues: CASSLDSNTDTQYF. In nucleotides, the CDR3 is TGTGCCAGCAGCCTCGACAGTAACACAGATACGCAGTATTTT.